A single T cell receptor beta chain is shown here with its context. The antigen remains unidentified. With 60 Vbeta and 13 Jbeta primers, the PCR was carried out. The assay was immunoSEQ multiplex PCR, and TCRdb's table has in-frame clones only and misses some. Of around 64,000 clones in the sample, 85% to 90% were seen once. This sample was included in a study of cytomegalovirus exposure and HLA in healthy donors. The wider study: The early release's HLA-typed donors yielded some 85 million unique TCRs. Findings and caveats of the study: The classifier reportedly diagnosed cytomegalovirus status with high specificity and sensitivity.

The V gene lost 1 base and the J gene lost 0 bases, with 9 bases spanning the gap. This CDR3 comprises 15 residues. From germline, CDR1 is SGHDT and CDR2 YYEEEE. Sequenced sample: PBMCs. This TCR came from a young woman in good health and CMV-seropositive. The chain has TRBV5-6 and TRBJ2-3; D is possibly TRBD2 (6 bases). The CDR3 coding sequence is TGTGCCAGCAGCTTGACGGGAGAAAGCACAGATACGCAGTATTTT. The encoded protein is CASSLTGESTDTQYF.